The next 19 T cell receptor beta chains were all read from a single sample in a study of T cell therapy after organ transplantation. What these receptors recognize is not known. Time point reported: 20-29 weeks after completion of therapy. Profiled with immunoSEQ multiplex PCR; TCRdb holds only in-frame clones, not every one. Of more than 1,500 clones in the sample, around nine tenths are singletons; the top ten hold roughly 44%. The material sequenced was CD8+ T cells from blood, taken after autologous CMV-specific T cell therapy. These receptors were taken from a human patient who had received a solid organ transplant and had CMV disease. Some T cells may possibly be graft donor cells.

The gene calls are TRBV27 and TRBJ1-1; maybe TRBD1 (5 bases). The V end lost 6 bases, the J end lost 4 bases, and 24 bases lay between the germline ends. Germline V gives CDR1 MNHEY, CDR2 SMNVEV (reference sequence). The CDR3 has 17 residues. CDR3 amino acids: CASSRLNGARVGTEAFF. The CDR3 DNA reads TGTGCCAGCAGCCGGTTGAACGGGGCCAGGGTTGGCACTGAAGCTTTCTTT.

This clone was counted only a few times. The V and J genes are TRBV30 and TRBJ1-1; tentatively, D is TRBD1 (6 bases). Germline V gene lookup returns CDR1 GTSNPN and CDR2 SVGIG (reference sequence). V lost 2 bases, J lost 1 base, and 11 bases lay in between. This CDR3 contains 14 residues. CDR3 in amino acids: CAWSPGTPNTEAFF. The CDR3 bases are TGTGCCTGGAGTCCGGGGACACCGAACACTGAAGCTTTCTTT.

The CDR3 region has the DNA TGTGCCAGCAGCCCATCGGTAGGTCGCCCTACTTACAATGAGCAGTTCTTC. Protein: CASSPSVGRPTYNEQFF. The chain combines TRBV7-2 with TRBJ2-1; D not certain. CDR1 and CDR2 from the germline V gene are SGHTA and FQGNSA. Trimming left V 5 bases short and J 4 bases short, with 21 bases between. The CDR3 is 17 residues long.

The chain joins TRBV5-4 to TRBJ1-1; D is uncertain. With 9 bases removed from V and 10 bases from J, the gap between germline ends came to 16 bases. Per germline, CDR1 SGHNT and CDR2 YYREEE (reference sequence). The CDR3 has 11 amino acids. For the CDR3, the DNA is TGTGCCACCCTGGATGGATCAGGAGCTTTCTTT. The encoded protein is CATLDGSGAFF.

The chain has TRBV6-1 and TRBJ2-3, with TRBD2 matching 10 bases. Germline V CDR1 and CDR2: MNHNS, SASEGT. This CDR3 spans 15 amino acids. V shed 6 bases and J 4 bases; nucleotides not matched to a gene: 7. DNA of the CDR3: TGTGCCAGCAGCCTCGCTAGCGGGAGTGCAGATACGCAGTATTTT. The encoded protein is CASSLASGSADTQYF.

V and J are TRBV5-1 and TRBJ1-1; D is uncertain. Looked up from germline, CDR1 is SGHRS and CDR2 is YFSETQ. Deletions cut 1 base from V and 1 base from J, with 14 bases between. There are 16 residues in the CDR3. The CDR3 protein is CASSLSTHLKNTEAFF. The CDR3 DNA follows: TGCGCCAGCAGCTTGTCAACACACCTAAAGAACACTGAAGCTTTCTTT. Full variable domain (outside the CDR3, taken from reference TRBV5-1 and TRBJ1-1): KAGVTQTPRYLIKTRGQQVTLSCSPISGHRSVSWYQQTPGQGLQFLFEYFSETQRNKGNFPGRFSGRQFSNSRSEMNVSTLELGDSALYLCASSLSTHLKNTEAFFGQGTRLTVV.

V usage is TRBV11-2 and J usage is TRBJ1-1, with a tentative D call TRBD1 (5 bases). CDR1 and CDR2 (germline): SGHAT, FQNNGV. CDR3 length: 17 amino acids. V lost 5 bases to trimming and J lost 1 base, with 20 bases between them. The CDR3 reads CASSTLLSLTGNTEAFF. The CDR3 DNA follows: TGTGCCAGCAGCACACTTCTTTCTCTTACAGGGAACACTGAAGCTTTCTTT.

This clone has just one count. The chain joins TRBV6-5 to TRBJ2-7; D unclear. Germline assignment: CDR1 MNHEY and CDR2 SVGAGI. The CDR3 loop spans 14 amino acids. The V and J ends lost 6 bases and 5 bases respectively, with 17 bases between them. The CDR3, as DNA: TGTGCCAGCAGCCCGGCGGACGGAAGGGACGAGCAGTACTTC. Protein sequence: CASSPADGRDEQYF.

The chain has TRBV7-8 and TRBJ2-5; no firm D call. V lost 2 bases to trimming and J lost 0 bases, with 7 bases between them. This CDR3 spans 14 amino acids. Germline CDR1 and CDR2: SGHVS and FQNEAQ. CDR3 region: CASSLPEHQETQYF. The CDR3 DNA reads as TGTGCCAGCAGCTTACCGGAACACCAAGAGACCCAGTACTTC.

This clone was counted once. The V and J genes are TRBV23-1 and TRBJ1-1, with D unresolved. TRBV23-1 is recorded as an ORF, its role being uncertain. The V end lost 0 bases, the J end lost 3 bases, and 11 bases lay between the germline ends. The CDR3 runs to 15 residues. CDR3 nucleotide sequence: TGCGCCAGCAGTCAATCCCCCCAAAGTCACACTGAAGCTTTCTTT. This translates into CASSQSPQSHTEAFF.

The chain carries TRBV10-3 and TRBJ1-3; D is ambiguous. V was cut by 0 bases and J by 1 base, with 10 bases left in between. Looked up from germline, CDR1 is ENHRY and CDR2 is SYGVKD. This CDR3 comprises 16 residues. CDR3 coding DNA: TGTGCCATCAGTGAGTCGAAGGGTGTTTCTGGAAACACCATATATTTT. Amino acid sequence: CAISESKGVSGNTIYF.

The chain has TRBV7-8 and TRBJ2-5; 8 bases map to TRBD1. Germline CDR1 reads SGHVS; CDR2 reads FQNEAQ. The CDR3 length is 14 residues. Trimming at V came to 6 bases and at J to 4 bases, leaving 7 bases not matched to a gene. The CDR3 nucleotides are TGTGCCAGCAGGTCAGGGGGCGCGGGAGAGACCCAGTACTTC. This translates into CASRSGGAGETQYF.

The chain couples TRBV7-9 to TRBJ2-7, with 8 bases aligning to TRBD1. CDR3 length equals 15 residues. The V gene end was trimmed by 2 bases and the J gene end by 0 bases; junction bases not matched to a gene: 3. CDR1 is SEHNR, CDR2 FQNEAQ, per germline (reference sequence). CDR3 nucleotide sequence: TGTGCCAGCAGCTTATTTCAGGGGGCCTCCTACGAGCAGTACTTC. Translation gives CASSLFQGASYEQYF.

The chain carries TRBV11-2 and TRBJ2-2; TRBD2 might be the D (5 bases). Germline CDR1 is SGHAT and CDR2 is FQNNGV. V was cut by 1 base and J by 4 bases, with 10 bases left in between. The CDR3 has 15 amino acids. CDR3 loop: CASSLGTPFTGELFF. The CDR3 DNA is TGTGCCAGCAGCTTAGGGACTCCTTTCACCGGGGAGCTGTTTTTT.

The rearrangement links TRBV10-3 to TRBJ1-2; 10 nucleotides match TRBD1. CDR1 is ENHRY and CDR2 is SYGVKD in the germline V gene. V was pared by 3 bases and J by 6 bases, with 4 bases of the junction left unmatched. The CDR3 spans 14 residues. The CDR3 coding sequence is TGTGCCATCAGTGAAGGGACAGGGGCTGATGGCTACACCTTC. It translates to CAISEGTGADGYTF.

V is TRBV7-9 and J is TRBJ2-1; D might be TRBD2 (5 bases). V was cut by 6 bases and J by 6 bases, with 21 bases left in between. The CDR3 contains 16 residues. Germline lookup yields CDR1 SEHNR and CDR2 FQNEAQ (reference sequence). CDR3 bases: TGTGCCAGCAGGGGCCTTGAGAGGGTGGGTTTCAATGAGCAGTTCTTC. Its translation is CASRGLERVGFNEQFF.

V usage is TRBV6-6 and J usage is TRBJ2-7; D may match TRBD1 or TRBD2 (5 bases each). V lost 8 bases and J lost 3, with 8 bases in between. The CDR3 runs 11 residues. Germline CDR1 MNHNY, CDR2 SVGAGI (reference sequence). The CDR3 region has the DNA TGTGCCAGCGGGACCCTCTACGAGCAGTACTTC. Amino acid sequence: CASGTLYEQYF.

This chain connects TRBV4-2 to TRBJ2-4; TRBD2 is a possible D gene (6 bases). The CDR3 contains 16 residues. Germline-derived CDR1 and CDR2 are LGHNA and YNFKEQ. Trimming cost V 0 bases and J 0 bases, with 9 bases left between them. The CDR3 is CASSQDAGLAKNIQYF. DNA of the CDR3: TGTGCCAGCAGCCAAGATGCGGGGTTAGCCAAAAACATTCAGTACTTC.

This chain uses TRBV5-6 with TRBJ2-3; D possibly uses TRBD1 or TRBD2 (6 bases each). V was cut by 1 base and J by 0 bases, with 9 bases left in between. The CDR3 covers 15 residues. Germline CDR1 SGHDT, CDR2 YYEEEE. CDR3 nucleotide sequence: TGTGCCAGCAGCTTGTGGGGGGCTAGCACAGATACGCAGTATTTT. Protein: CASSLWGASTDTQYF.